The 10 T cell receptor beta chains below were found in one sample sequenced in a study of CD8+CD57+ T cells in acquired aplastic anemia. Genomic DNA served as template for TCR beta VDJ and CDR3 profiling. TCRdb called the reads again in MiXCR, with one record for every CDR3 protein. The table records fewer than 250,000 distinct CDR3 sequences, around half of them present only once. The sequencing sample was made of sorted CD4+, CD8+, or CD8+CD57+ T cells (not recorded which) from PBMCs. Receptors were obtained from a human donor in good health, serving as a control.

J is TRBJ1-2 and V is TRBV7-9; 9 bases fit TRBD1. CDR1 and CDR2 (germline): SEHNR, FQNEAQ (reference sequence). This CDR3 has 13 amino acids. The junction had 11 bases not matched to a gene; V was cut back by 6 bases and J by 12 bases. CDR3: CASSEFPQGAHTF. In DNA, the CDR3 is TGTGCCAGCAGTGAATTCCCACAGGGGGCCCACACCTTC.

A word on this clonotype: A much larger clonotype is one base distant, so this may be a read error. The chain has TRBV5-1 and TRBJ2-1; 10 bases are shared with TRBD2. The CDR3 is 16 residues long. The germline gives CDR1 SGHRS, CDR2 YFSETQ. DNA for the CDR3: TGCGCCAGCAGCCCCCGTTCTAGCGGGGGCTACAATAAGCAGTTCTTC. Translating gives CASSPRSSGGYNKQFF. The full variable domain, rest sourced from reference TRBV5-1 and TRBJ2-1, is KAGVTQTPRYLIKTRGQQVTLSCSPISGHRSVSWYQQTPGQGLQFLFEYFSETQRNKGNFPGRFSGRQFSNSRSEMNVSTLELGDSALYLCASSPRSSGGYNKQFFGPGTRLTVL.

The chain combines TRBV19 with TRBJ2-1; possible D gene TRBD1, 5 bases. Germline assignment: CDR1 LNHDA and CDR2 SQIVND (reference sequence). The CDR3 totals 16 residues. The V end lost 5 bases, the J end lost 5 bases, and 19 bases lay between the germline ends. As DNA, the CDR3 is TGTGCCAGTAGTCCCATCCCCAAGGGGATTCACAATGAGCAGTTCTTC. Its translation: CASSPIPKGIHNEQFF.

This clonotype was observed a few times. This CDR3 fails to terminate in the conserved phenylalanine or tryptophan, so it likely reflects a read error. The chain joins TRBV5-1 to TRBJ1-2; 9 positions match TRBD1. Germline CDR1 and CDR2: SGHRS and YFSETQ. The trim removed 4 bases at V and 4 bases at J, leaving 2 bases unmatched. The CDR3 extends over 13 amino acids. CDR3: CASSPGQGYGYTS. The CDR3 DNA follows: TGCGCCAGCAGCCCGGGACAGGGCTATGGCTACACCTCC.

This clonotype came up many times. The chain has TRBV2 and TRBJ2-5; D gene unclear. V lost 8 bases and J lost 5, with 12 bases in between. This CDR3 region has 12 residues. The V gene's germline CDR1 is SNHLY and CDR2 FYNNEI. The CDR3 DNA is TGTGCCAGCTCCTACCCCCATGAGACCCAGTACTTC. Its protein product is CASSYPHETQYF.

In nucleotides, the CDR3 is TGTGCCATCAGTGGGGGGGGGAACAATCAGCCCCAGCATTTT. Its translation: CAISGGGNNQPQHF. The J gene is TRBJ1-5, the V gene TRBV10-3; D might be TRBD1 (5 bases). V was shortened by 4 bases and J by 3 bases, with 10 bases between the two germline ends. This CDR3 spans 14 amino acids. The germline V gene has CDR1 ENHRY and CDR2 SYGVKD.

The chain is built from TRBV2 and TRBJ1-1; a possible D gene is TRBD1 (5 bases). The CDR3 is 13 residues long. From germline, CDR1 is SNHLY and CDR2 FYNNEI. V lost 8 bases and J lost 0, with 10 bases in between. The CDR3 reads CASGGTVNTEAFF. The CDR3, as DNA: TGTGCCAGCGGAGGGACGGTGAACACTGAAGCTTTCTTT.

The chain links TRBV2 to TRBJ2-7; TRBD2 is a possible D gene (5 bases). Germline-derived CDR1 and CDR2 are SNHLY and FYNNEI. The CDR3 consists of 13 residues. The ends were cut back, 7 bases at V and 3 bases at J, with 13 bases in the middle. The CDR3 DNA reads TGTGCCAGCACCGGAGGAGTCCTCTACGAGCAGTACTTC. It is translated as CASTGGVLYEQYF.

V gene TRBV30 combines with J gene TRBJ2-5, with 8 bases fitting TRBD2. The V segment lost 2 bases and the J segment 4 bases; nucleotides outside the gene matches: 6. Germline V gene lookup returns CDR1 GTSNPN and CDR2 SVGIG (reference sequence). This CDR3 contains 14 residues. The CDR3 DNA follows: TGTGCCTGGAGTCCCGGGACTAGAGGAGAGACCCAGTACTTC. Its protein product is CAWSPGTRGETQYF.

This clonotype was seen a handful of times. A much larger clone lies one base from this, so it may be a read error. J is TRBJ2-7 and V is TRBV6-5, with 9 bases lining up with TRBD2. The CDR3 is 15 residues long. Germline CDR1 MNHEY, CDR2 SVGAGI. The ends lost 6 bases at V and 6 bases at J; junction bases unmatched: 12. This CDR3 reads CASRPPSGASSEQYF. CDR3 bases: TGTGCCAGCAGACCGCCTAGCGGGGCCTCGAGCGAGCAGTACTTC.